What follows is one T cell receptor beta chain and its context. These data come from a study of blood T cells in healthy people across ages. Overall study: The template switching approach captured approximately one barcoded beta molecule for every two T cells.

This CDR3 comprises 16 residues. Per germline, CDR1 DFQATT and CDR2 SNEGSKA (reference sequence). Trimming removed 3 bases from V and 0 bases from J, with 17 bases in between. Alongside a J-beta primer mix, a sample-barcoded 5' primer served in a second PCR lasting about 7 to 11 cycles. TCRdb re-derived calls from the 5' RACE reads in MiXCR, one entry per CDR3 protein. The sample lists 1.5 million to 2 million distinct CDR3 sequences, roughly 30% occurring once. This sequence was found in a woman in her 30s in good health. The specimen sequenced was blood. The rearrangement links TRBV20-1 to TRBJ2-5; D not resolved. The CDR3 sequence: CSARLSGLGDQETQYF. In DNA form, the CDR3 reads TGCAGTGCTAGGCTATCCGGGCTAGGAGACCAAGAGACCCAGTACTTC.